This T cell receptor beta chain was captured in a study of molecular identifiers for immune sequencing clone quantification (dated by TCRdb to 2017 to 2018). Regarding the research as a whole: For a replicate experiment, RNA from around 20,000 or 100,000 naive CD8 T cells was divided into five aliquots, of which four were sequenced. CD8 T cells were used in a methods study to benchmark molecular-identifier clustering-based TCR repertoire sequencing (MIDCIRS) and TCR RNA copy counting.

Points on this clonotype: This receptor's antigen is unknown. Base qualities were left out, and no much larger clone turns up one base away.

Libraries of naive CD8 T cells were generated from roughly 21,000 to 960,000 sorted cells, with 10%, 30% or 50% of the purified RNA used. Naive CD8 T cells were FACS-sorted as CD8+CD4-CCR7+CD45RA+ on a BD FACSAria II into RLT Plus buffer. To test detection sensitivity, Jurkat RNA equal to ten TCR copies was added to samples of roughly 18,000-1,100,000 naive CD8 T cells. CD8 T cells were enriched using RosetteSep CD8+ T Cell Enrichment Cocktail and Ficoll-Paque, and the enriched cells then underwent ACK red cell lysis. Libraries were built with PCR. The instrument was a NextSeq 500. Bulk TCR libraries were prepared as previously described, using TCR primers listed in Table S5. The Qiagen AllPrep DNA/RNA kit was used to purify total RNA. Reads from multiple sequencing runs of the same library were pooled before analysis. The study's own analysis went as follows. Reads were retained only if the reads had an exact TCR constant sequence, and the retained reads were trimmed to 150 nt and grouped according to their 12-nt molecular barcodes. Reads in each barcode group were sub-clustered using a 15% Levenshtein threshold, and a quality-weighted consensus sequence was built for each RNA molecule. Non-functional sequences were excluded, and lower-count sequences lying one edit away from another sequence were also excluded. On the basis of fitting two negative binomial distributions, barcode sub-clusters with fewer than 20% of the maximum read count were discarded. Using fastp trimming at Q25 and MiXCR clonotype assembly, TCRdb reanalyzed the public sequencing data and kept in-frame beta chains. Every distinct CDR3 protein forms one entry, paired with its most common genes and DNA. These V and J calls derive from TCRdb rather than the authors' analysis. The sample includes roughly 320,000 distinct CDR3 sequences, with roughly 24% observed a single time. Approximately 0.74% of the sample is held by the ten biggest clonotypes.

Germline trimming amounts to 6 bases on V and 5 bases on J, with 7 as the count of junction bases outside the gene matches. From cysteine to phenylalanine, the CDR3 is 15 amino acids long. Solely the CDR3 DNA is kept, with 45 bases framed from the first base. Sequences KGHDR (CDR1) and SFDVKD (CDR2) are obtained from the germline V gene. The research as a whole found: Clones above 20 RNA copies held over 99% of molecules in CMV-specific effector cells but under 1% in naive cells. The naive libraries included spiked-in Jurkat TCR RNA (about 9 copies' worth), and this Jurkat TCR RNA is not part of the donor repertoire. When barcode sub-clustering was omitted, TCR diversity was inflated by chimeric consensus sequences, with chimeras reaching as high as 47%. Spiked-in Jurkat TCR RNA equivalent to a single cell was reported to be detectable even among approximately 900,000 naive CD8 T cells. Highly expanded clone sizes could be underestimated because identical TCR molecules may share a barcode. Modeling indicated around 3 TCR RNA copies recovered per cell, compared with 9.5 to 10 by digital PCR, which implies a capture efficiency of 25% to 35%.

This sequence uses TRBV24-1 and TRBJ2-1; TRBD2 matches 9 bases in the middle. Sequenced material: naive CD8+ T cells from blood, with Jurkat cell RNA spiked in. What this sample's cell subset or site label stands for: FACS-sorted CD8+CD4-CCR7+CD45RA+ naive T cells. The TCR sequence derives from a human donor in good health. Some libraries in this study had Jurkat cell RNA spiked in. DNA sequence: TGTGCCACCAGTACTGGCGGGGGGGCCGACAATGAGCAGTTCTTC. It translates as CATSTGGGADNEQFF.